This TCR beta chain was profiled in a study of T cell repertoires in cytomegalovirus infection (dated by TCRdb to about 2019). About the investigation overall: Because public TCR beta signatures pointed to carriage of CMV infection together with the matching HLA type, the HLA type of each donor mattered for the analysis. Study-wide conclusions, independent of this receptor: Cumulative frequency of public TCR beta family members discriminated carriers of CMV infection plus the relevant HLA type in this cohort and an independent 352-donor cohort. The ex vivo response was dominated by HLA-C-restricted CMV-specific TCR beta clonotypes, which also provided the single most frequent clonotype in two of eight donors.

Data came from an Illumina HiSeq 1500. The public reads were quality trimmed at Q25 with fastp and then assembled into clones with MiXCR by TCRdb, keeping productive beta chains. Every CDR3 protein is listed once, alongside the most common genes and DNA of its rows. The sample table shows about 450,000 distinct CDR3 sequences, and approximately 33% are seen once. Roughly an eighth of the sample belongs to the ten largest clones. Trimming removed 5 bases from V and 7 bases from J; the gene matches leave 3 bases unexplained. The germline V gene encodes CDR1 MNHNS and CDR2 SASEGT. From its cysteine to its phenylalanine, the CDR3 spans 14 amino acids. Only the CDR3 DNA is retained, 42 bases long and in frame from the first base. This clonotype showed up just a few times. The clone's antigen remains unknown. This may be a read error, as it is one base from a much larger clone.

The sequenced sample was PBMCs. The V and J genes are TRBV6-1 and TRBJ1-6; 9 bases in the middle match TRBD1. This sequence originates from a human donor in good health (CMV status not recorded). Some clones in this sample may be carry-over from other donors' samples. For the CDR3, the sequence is CASSHRGQNSPLHF. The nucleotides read TGTGCCAGCAGTCACAGGGGGCAGAATTCACCCCTCCACTTT.